A selection of T cell receptor beta chains follows, all from one sample in a study of prognosis after radiotherapy for stage I lung cancer. TCRdb processed the multiplex PCR reads anew with MiXCR; each CDR3 protein has one entry. The data contain about 35,000 distinct CDR3 sequences, about 34% of them singletons. This specimen was PBMCs, taken before or after stereotactic body radiation therapy (not recorded which). The receptor set was obtained from a donor aged 50 or older with non-small cell lung cancer. The CDR3 runs from the conserved cysteine through the conserved F or W. The D gene is left open where the match is weak. Part of the rows lack a size; the others show once, few, many or a class for expanded clones.

TRBJ2-7,TRBV7-9,NA,TRBD2,CASYTGGCTSYEQYF,TGTGCCAGCTACACCGGGGGGTGCACCTCCTACGAGCAGTACTTC
TRBJ2-7,TRBV6-5,many,NA,CASSYSWSSYEQYF,TGTGCCAGCAGTTACTCCTGGAGCTCCTACGAGCAGTACTTC
TRBJ1-1,TRBV28,many,TRBD1,CASSLPGQGLPEAFF,TGTGCCAGCAGTCTACCGGGACAGGGTTTACCTGAAGCTTTCTTT
TRBJ2-7,TRBV10-3,many,NA,CAISESGQYEQYF,TGTGCCATCAGTGAGTCAGGACAGTACGAGCAGTACTTC
TRBJ2-5,TRBV11-1,many,NA,CASSFGAGETQYF,TGTGCCAGCAGCTTCGGGGCCGGAGAGACCCAGTACTTC
TRBJ2-3,TRBV5-5,NA,NA,CTSNREVPDTQYF,TGTACCAGCAACAGGGAAGTCCCAGATACGCAGTATTTT
TRBJ2-3,TRBV6-2/TRBV6-3,NA,TRBD2,CASSRGWTSGTDTQYF,TGTGCCAGCAGTCGCGGTTGGACTAGCGGCACAGATACGCAGTATTTT
TRBJ2-2,TRBV6-1,once,NA,CASSPRSPLNTWELFF,TGTGCCAGCAGTCCCCGGAGCCCCCTGAACACCTGGGAGCTGTTTTTT
TRBJ1-5,TRBV6-1,many,NA,CASSAQGSNQPQHF,TGTGCCAGCAGTGCTCAGGGAAGCAATCAGCCCCAGCATTTT
TRBJ2-1,TRBV19,many,NA,CASSIWQTLSSNEQFF,TGTGCCAGTAGTATATGGCAGACCCTTTCTTCAAATGAGCAGTTCTTC
TRBJ1-6,TRBV2,few,NA,CASGKWAGHPLHF,TGTGCCAGCGGAAAGTGGGCTGGACACCCCCTCCACTTT
TRBJ2-3,TRBV9,once,NA,CASSSREGTRDTQYF,TGTGCCAGCAGCTCCCGAGAGGGGACTCGGGATACGCAGTATTTT
TRBJ1-4,TRBV19,many,TRBD1,CASSGTGTEKLFF,TGTGCCAGCTCTGGGACAGGGACTGAAAAACTGTTTTTT
TRBJ1-2,TRBV12-3/TRBV12-4,many,NA,CASSLQLANYGYTF,TGTGCCAGCAGTTTACAGTTAGCTAACTATGGCTACACCTTC
TRBJ2-3,TRBV6-1,many,NA,CASRLSARGTDTQYF,TGTGCCAGCAGACTTTCTGCGAGGGGCACAGATACGCAGTATTTT
TRBJ2-3,TRBV7-9,NA,NA,CANVPTASTDTQYF,TGTGCCAACGTCCCGACAGCTAGCACAGATACGCAGTATTTT
TRBJ1-3,TRBV12-3/TRBV12-4,NA,NA,CASTSSSPRNTIYF,TGTGCCAGCACCTCCTCCTCCCCGCGGAACACCATATATTTT
TRBJ2-1,TRBV28,many,TRBD1,CASRDRGRTREQFF,TGTGCCAGTAGGGACAGGGGGCGTACAAGGGAGCAGTTCTTC
TRBJ1-1,TRBV29-1,NA,NA,CSMGGPNTEAFF,TGCTCCATGGGGGGGCCCAACACTGAAGCTTTCTTT